Sequencing of this TCR beta chain was carried out in a study of T cells after posttransplantation cyclophosphamide. Study-level points and caveats: Later post-transplant blood repertoires were often dominated by donor CD8+ memory clones. Skin or GI-infiltrating T cells shared few TRB sequences with blood.

Assay used: immunoSEQ multiplex PCR; TCRdb lists only in-frame clones, some missing. The sample shows under 4,500 clones, 68% of them seen only once. V lost 6 bases to trimming and J lost 10 bases, with 13 bases between them. CDR1 is SEHNR and CDR2 is FQNEAQ in the germline V gene (reference sequence). The CDR3 contains 13 residues. Comments on this clone: What it binds is unknown.

This chain connects TRBV7-9 to TRBJ1-6; TRBD1 is a possible D gene (5 bases). Sequenced input: memory CD8+ T cells sorted from blood. The receptor was isolated from a middle-aged man. CDR3 DNA: TGTGCCAGCAGAAACTCTGGGGCCTCACCCCTCCACTTT. This translates into CASRNSGASPLHF.